The rows below give T cell receptor beta chains drawn from one sample of a study of multiple sclerosis patients with progressive multifocal leukoencephalopathy. Sequenced by immunoSEQ multiplex PCR; TCRdb stores in-frame clones only, minus some. The repertoire holds about 31,000 clones, with over 80% as singletons. The starting material was PBMCs, obtained from a patient treated with natalizumab. These receptors were collected from a middle-aged woman with progressive multifocal leukoencephalopathy. CDR3s include the opening cysteine and the closing phenylalanine or tryptophan. Each record gives: CDR3 length, D gene, V gene, CDR3 protein. The D gene is left open where the match is weak.

>13|-|TRBV6-6
CASRPGRNTEAFF
>12|-|TRBV5-1
CASRREGYGYTF
>16|TRBD1|TRBV11-3
CASSLPGTGARDEQYF
>14|TRBD1|TRBV29-1
CSVEVMGQVEEQFF
>13|-|TRBV10-3
CAISGDTGNTIYF
>16|-|TRBV5-1
CASSSLGMRNTGELFF
>13|-|TRBV27
CASSVSSAYEQYF
>17|-|TRBV5-8
CASSSRGGIGTNEKLFF
>14|-|TRBV28
CASSLPDYNTEAFF
>15|TRBD1|TRBV5-5
CASSSPDRASYEQYF
>15|TRBD1|TRBV5-4
CASSLQPGGLNEQFF
>12|-|TRBV10-2
CASSDVNTEAFF